This T cell receptor beta chain derives from a study of identifying expanded T cells in peripheral blood. No infections or other immune events were documented during collection. Profiling relied on immunoSEQ multiplex PCR, and the TCRdb table lists in-frame clones only, not all of them. The sample has 45,000 to 60,000 clones; about 80% are singletons. This clone was picked up one time. Its antigen is unidentified. CDR1 SGHTA and CDR2 FQGTGA come from the germline V gene. There are 13 residues in the CDR3. Trimming removed 5 bases at V and 4 bases at J, with 10 bases between. Regarding the study as a whole: Approximately 1.2 clones differed between technical replicates, versus about 15 and 19 over time.

The clonotype originates from a person between 18 and 70 years old in good health. This chain connects TRBV7-3 to TRBJ2-3; D uncertain. The sequenced material came from blood. The CDR3 spells CASSTIQPDTQYF. Written as DNA, the CDR3 is TGTGCCAGCAGCACAATACAGCCAGATACGCAGTATTTT.